These 18 T cell receptor beta chains were sequenced from one sample in a study of breast tumors, draining lymph nodes, adjacent tissues. The lymph nodes were axillary draining lymph nodes from breast cancer patients. TCRdb analysed the multiplex PCR reads with MiXCR anew, one entry per CDR3 protein. The table has under 150,000 distinct CDR3 sequences, 20% seen once. The specimen was axillary lymph node tissue. These receptors all stem from a female donor with breast cancer. Some clones in this sample may be carry-over from other donors' samples.

The chain uses TRBV18 and TRBJ2-1; no firm D call. Germline lookup yields CDR1 KGHSH and CDR2 LQKENI. V lost 0 bases and J 0 bases, leaving 12 bases between the germline ends. The CDR3 length is 17 residues. CDR3: CASSPPISESSYNEQFF. The CDR3 DNA is TGTGCCAGCTCACCACCAATCTCGGAGAGCTCCTACAATGAGCAGTTCTTC.

This clonotype was found many times. The V gene is TRBV5-1, the J gene TRBJ1-3; possibly TRBD1 for D (5 bases). The germline V gene encodes CDR1 SGHRS and CDR2 YFSETQ. The CDR3 contains 14 residues. V was clipped by 2 bases and J by 4 bases, with 10 bases between them. CDR3: CASSFTGVGNTIYF. CDR3 in DNA: TGCGCCAGCAGCTTCACGGGGGTGGGAAACACCATATATTTT.

This clonotype was counted a single time. A single base separates this from a much larger clone, so it may be a read error. The chain uses TRBV2 and TRBJ2-1; 11 nucleotides line up with TRBD1. Germline values: CDR1 SNHLY, CDR2 FYNNEI. The CDR3 loop spans 16 amino acids. Trimming took 5 bases from V and 1 from J; bases not matched to a gene: 4. The CDR3 sequence is CASSSDRGPSYNEQFF. CDR3 DNA: TGTGCCAGCAGTTCGGACAGGGGGCCTTCCTACAATGAGCAGTTCTTC.

This clonotype has a single count. A read error may explain this, as a much larger clone is one base away. Without the conserved terminal phenylalanine or tryptophan, this CDR3 likely stems from a read error. J is TRBJ1-2 and V is TRBV20-1, with TRBD1 as a possible D gene (5 bases). The ends were cut back, 5 bases at V and 4 bases at J, with 11 bases in the middle. CDR3 length equals 12 residues. The germline V gene has CDR1 DFQATT and CDR2 SNEGSKA (reference sequence). The CDR3 spells CSAGVGGYGYTI. The CDR3 DNA reads TGCAGTGCTGGCGTGGGGGGCTATGGCTACACCATC.

This clonotype appeared many times. The genes are TRBV6-5 and TRBJ1-5, with D unclear. The CDR3 contains 13 residues. V was trimmed by 2 bases and J by 5 bases, leaving 7 bases between them. The V gene's germline CDR1 is MNHEY and CDR2 SVGAGI. The DNA for the CDR3 is TGTGCCAGCAGTTACCAAAGGTATCAGCCCCAGCATTTT. Its translation is CASSYQRYQPQHF.

Comments on this clonotype: A much larger clone lies a single base off, so this may be a read error. The conserved closing phenylalanine or tryptophan is absent in this CDR3, likely reflecting a read error. This chain links TRBV2 with TRBJ2-3; D is unclear. Germline V gene data show CDR1 as SNHLY and CDR2 as FYNNEI. Deletions cut 7 bases from V and 4 bases from J, with 6 bases between. The CDR3 loop spans 11 amino acids. In DNA form, the CDR3 reads TGTGCCAGCAATTTGGCAGATACGCAGTATCTT. It specifies CASNLADTQYL.

In its sample, this clonotype was seen once. With a much larger clone just one base away, this may be a read error. This chain links TRBV5-6 with TRBJ2-3; TRBD2 aligns across 8 bases. This CDR3 spans 15 amino acids. Germline V gives CDR1 SGHDT, CDR2 YYEEEE. The CDR3 is CASLASGRFTGTQYF. The CDR3 DNA reads TGTGCCAGTTTGGCTAGCGGGCGGTTCACAGGTACGCAGTATTTT.

In this sample, this clonotype turned up many times. J is TRBJ2-2 and V is TRBV5-1; unclear D gene. The CDR3 spans 15 residues. V was clipped by 2 bases and J by 4 bases, with 12 bases between them. Per germline, CDR1 SGHRS and CDR2 YFSETQ. The CDR3 DNA sequence: TGCGCCAGCAGCTTTGTACCGCTCGGCACCGGGGAGCTGTTTTTT. Translating it yields CASSFVPLGTGELFF.

Note on this clonotype: A much larger clone is a single base away; this may be a read error. The rearrangement uses TRBV7-9 and TRBJ2-7; 9 bases line up with TRBD1. The CDR3 runs 14 residues. Germline V gene sequence: CDR1 SEHNR, CDR2 FQNEAQ (reference sequence). The DNA of the CDR3 is TGTGCCAGCAGCCTTTGGGACAGGGACTACGAGCAGTGCTTC. Its protein is CASSLWDRDYEQCF.

This clonotype was recorded many times. V gene TRBV7-9 combines with J gene TRBJ2-3; D remains ambiguous. CDR1 is SEHNR and CDR2 is FQNEAQ in the germline V gene (reference sequence). The V end lost 1 base, the J end lost 5 bases, and 7 bases lay between the germline ends. The CDR3 extends over 13 amino acids. The DNA of the CDR3 is TGTGCCAGCAGCTTAGGTGCCGAAGATACGCAGTATTTT. Residues: CASSLGAEDTQYF.

The sample holds many counts of this clonotype. The rearrangement joins TRBV5-6 to TRBJ2-5; D is possibly TRBD2 (6 bases). V was cut by 6 bases and J by 2 bases, with 14 bases left in between. The CDR3 covers 14 residues. Germline CDR1 SGHDT, CDR2 YYEEEE. The CDR3 loop reads CASTRMGGQETQYF. Here the CDR3 DNA reads TGTGCCAGCACCCGGATGGGGGGACAAGAGACCCAGTACTTC.

In this sample, this clonotype turned up many times. This chain joins TRBV11-2 and TRBJ2-7, with TRBD2 matching over 8 bases. V shed 1 base and J 4 bases; nucleotides not matched to a gene: 6. This CDR3 has 15 amino acids. Germline V gene data show CDR1 as SGHAT and CDR2 as FQNNGV. The CDR3 is CASSLGAAGGYEQYF. The CDR3 DNA is TGTGCCAGCAGCTTAGGGGCGGCGGGAGGTTACGAGCAGTACTTC.

The chain recombines TRBV20-1 with TRBJ2-4; either TRBD1 or TRBD2 may supply D (5 bases each). There are 14 residues in the CDR3. The V gene lost 5 bases and the J gene lost 0 bases, with 11 bases spanning the gap. The germline CDR1 and CDR2 sequences are DFQATT and SNEGSKA (reference sequence). CDR3: CSALGELAKNIQYF. The CDR3 DNA is TGCAGTGCTCTGGGGGAACTAGCCAAAAACATTCAGTACTTC.

Comments on this clonotype: Just one base apart from a much larger clone, this may be a read error. CDR3 residues: CSARPGGALGNEQFF. CDR3 nucleotides: TGCAGTGCTAGACCCGGTGGGGCTTTGGGGAATGAGCAGTTCTTC. The chain combines TRBV20-1 with TRBJ2-1; D possibly corresponds to TRBD1 (5 bases). Deletions cut 2 bases from V and 7 bases from J, with 18 bases between. The germline gives CDR1 DFQATT, CDR2 SNEGSKA (reference sequence). The CDR3 is 15 amino acids.

Ten or more counts support this clonotype. V is TRBV5-8 and J is TRBJ2-7; D is ambiguous. V lost 3 bases to trimming and J lost 5 bases, with 12 bases between them. The CDR3 has 13 amino acids. Per the germline V gene, CDR1 is SGHTS and CDR2 is YDEGEE. The CDR3 DNA reads as TGTGCCAGCAGCTCCGGGCCAAGGGACGAGCAGTACTTC. Amino acids: CASSSGPRDEQYF.

This clonotype was recorded many times. The V call is TRBV20-1, the J call TRBJ2-3; 8 bases match TRBD1. Germline loops: CDR1 DFQATT, CDR2 SNEGSKA (reference sequence). CDR3 size: 15 residues. V gave up 2 bases and J gave up 0 bases; unmatched junction bases: 4. The CDR3 loop is CSARYQGASTDTQYF. The CDR3 coding sequence is TGCAGTGCTAGATACCAGGGGGCCAGCACAGATACGCAGTATTTT.

This clonotype was picked up many times. The genes are TRBV13 and TRBJ1-6; D remains unclear. Germline lookup yields CDR1 PRHDT and CDR2 FYEKMQ (reference sequence). Trimming took 0 bases from V and 8 from J, leaving 5 bases between them. The CDR3 has 13 amino acids. The CDR3 reads CASSLGFDSPLHF. The CDR3 coding sequence is TGTGCCAGCAGCTTAGGGTTTGATTCACCCCTCCACTTT. Filled out from reference TRBV13 and TRBJ1-6, the complete variable domain reads AAGVIQSPRHLIKEKRETATLKCYPIPRHDTVYWYQQGPGQDPQFLISFYEKMQSDKGSIPDRFSAQQFSDYHSELNMSSLELGDSALYFCASSLGFDSPLHFGNGTRLTVT.

This clonotype was seen repeatedly, ten times or more. The V and J genes are TRBV5-1 and TRBJ1-3; perhaps TRBD1 as D (5 bases). This CDR3 has 16 residues. Germline values: CDR1 SGHRS, CDR2 YFSETQ. V was shortened by 4 bases and J by 0 bases, with 14 bases between the two germline ends. The CDR3 region has the DNA TGCGCCAGCAGCCGGGGATCAGGGAGCTCTGGAAACACCATATATTTT. Its protein is CASSRGSGSSGNTIYF.